This T cell receptor (beta chain) was sequenced for a study of blood T cell repertoires in COVID-19 (dated by TCRdb to about 2020). Study-wide context: The collaborator samples originated in the United States, Italy and Spain and spanned the acute and convalescent phases of COVID-19. Where available, HLA class I and class II types were taken from metadata supplied by the sample provider and were not determined by assay-based typing. The repertoires were made available in a free public database intended to serve as a resource for research on the immune response to SARS-CoV-2. The samples were drawn from the first 160 participants of the ongoing ImmuneRACE study and from 1,254 subjects provided by 6 global collaborators. Deeply sampled blood TCRbeta repertoires from subjects exposed to, actively infected with, or recovered from COVID-19 were included in the dataset. The sample metadata nearly always contained a de-identified subject ID, COVID-19 status, age in years and sex. The prospective study material was composed of cDNA or gDNA derived from T cells, B-cell-depleted T cells, or PBMCs. Summary of the overall study and its limitations: The quantity of clinical and demographic metadata differed by source and by participant and was supplied without curation.

Each collaborating institution followed its own protocols to collect whole blood in K2EDTA tubes. For TCRbeta analysis, collaborator samples were shipped as frozen whole blood, as isolated PBMCs, or as DNA extracted from either sample type. The immunoSEQ Assay, a bias-controlled multiplex PCR, was used to amplify TCRbeta CDR3 regions from genomic DNA. As for the original processing: Nucleated cell counts per sample were estimated from amplification of reference gene primers within the assay. Sequence reads were collapsed and filtered to measure the absolute abundance of every unique TCRbeta CDR3 rearrangement. For each sample, productive Simpson clonality was calculated by taking the square root of Simpson's diversity index across productive rearrangements. Not all clones reach the TCRdb copy of this immuneACCESS table, which keeps in-frame sequences only. Checked studies attribute under half of the gap to unresolved V genes and leave the rest unexplained. That table furnishes V, J and clone size, whereas the DNA furnished D and trimming. The sample data list over 80,000 clones, and over 75% of these were observed just once. The biggest ten clones account for 20% of the sample.

Germline trimming: 5 bases from V, 0 bases from J; junction bases outside gene matches: 7. Sequences MDHEN (CDR1) and SYDVKM (CDR2) are obtained from the germline V gene. The CDR3, from cysteine to phenylalanine, totals 17 residues. Only the CDR3 DNA stays, 51 bases, in frame from base 1. Turning to this clone: The target of this receptor is not known. It has no much larger one-base neighbor in the sample; base qualities were not kept.

The chain uses TRBV28 and TRBJ1-6; TRBD1 aligns with 7 central bases. The TCR comes from a human donor in a cohort sampled during active COVID-19. Sequencing was performed on peripheral blood. For the CDR3, the sequence is CASSPGGTNSYNSPLHF. The DNA sequence reads TGTGCCAGCAGTCCAGGGGGAACTAACTCCTATAATTCACCCCTCCACTTT.